This entry is about one T cell receptor (beta chain). Its antigen is unknown. The V end lost 4 bases, the J end lost 0 bases, and 8 bases lay between the germline ends. This CDR3 spans 13 amino acids. Per germline, CDR1 GTSNPN and CDR2 SVGIG (reference sequence). The data originate from a study of shared clonotypes between healthy human individuals. Study results and caveats: Apart from blood, nothing was sampled; tissue repertoires likely differ.

Running of the assay took place at deep level. Unsorted PBMC replicate PCRs used approximately 290 ng DNA, 25,000 to 35,000 T cell genomes. Authors' methods: ImmunoSEQ only sent back junction sequences with no quality scores, so filtering was done differently. Clones were read by immunoSEQ multiplex PCR, and TCRdb kept only the in-frame ones, dropping some. D and trimming were read from the DNA, whereas the V and J calls and clone size are those reported in that table. The repertoire includes about 480,000 clones, 79% of them detected once, and roughly 13% sits in the top ten. Sequencing input: PBMCs. The chain uses TRBV30 and TRBJ2-3; D uncertain. This TCR derives from a woman aged 40 to 50 in good health. Some clones in this sample may be carry-over from other donors' samples. The chain's CDR3 is CAWTAKSTDTQYF. CDR3 bases: TGTGCCTGGACGGCTAAAAGCACAGATACGCAGTATTTT.